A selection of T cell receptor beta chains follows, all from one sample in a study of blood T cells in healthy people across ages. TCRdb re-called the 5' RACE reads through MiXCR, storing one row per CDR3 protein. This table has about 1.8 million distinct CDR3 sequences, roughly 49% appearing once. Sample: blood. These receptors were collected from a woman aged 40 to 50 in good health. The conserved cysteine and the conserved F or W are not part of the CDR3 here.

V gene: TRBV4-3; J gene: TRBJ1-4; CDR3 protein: ASSQDPGGGEKLF
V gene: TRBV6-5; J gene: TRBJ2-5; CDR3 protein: ASSYDGSRQETQY
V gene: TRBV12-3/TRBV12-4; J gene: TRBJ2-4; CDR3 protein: ASSTGPFIQY
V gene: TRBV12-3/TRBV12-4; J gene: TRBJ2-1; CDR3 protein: ASSPRGTRQF
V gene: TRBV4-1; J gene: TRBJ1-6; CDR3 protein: ASSASQRRALH
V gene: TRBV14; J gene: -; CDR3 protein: ASSQGQTGAEETQY
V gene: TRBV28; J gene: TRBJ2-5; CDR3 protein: ASSTSRMTHKGTQY
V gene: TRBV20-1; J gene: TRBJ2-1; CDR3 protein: RLKTGLADDNEQF
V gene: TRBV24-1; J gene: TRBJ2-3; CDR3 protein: ATSDLKFDTQY
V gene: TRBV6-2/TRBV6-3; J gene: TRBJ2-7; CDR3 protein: ASRIMGGTISEQY
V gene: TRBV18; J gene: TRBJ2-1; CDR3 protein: ASSPQTGYNEQF
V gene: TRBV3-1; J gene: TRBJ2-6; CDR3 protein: ASSQRVPGQGSGANVLT
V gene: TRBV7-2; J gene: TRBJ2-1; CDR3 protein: ASSSTRVYNEQF
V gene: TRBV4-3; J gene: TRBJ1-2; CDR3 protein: ASSPSRGGNNYGYT
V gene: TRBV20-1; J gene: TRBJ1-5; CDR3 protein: SANRGGGNQPQH
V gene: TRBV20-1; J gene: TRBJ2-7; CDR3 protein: SAPSRQGSYKQY
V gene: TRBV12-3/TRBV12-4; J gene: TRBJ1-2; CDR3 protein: ASTLRNGYT
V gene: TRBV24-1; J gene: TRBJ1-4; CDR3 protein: ATSDRWSSEKLF
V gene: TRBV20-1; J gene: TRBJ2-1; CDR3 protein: SSRDRGGEQF
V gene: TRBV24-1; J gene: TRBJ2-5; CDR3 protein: ATSSRKMDIKETQY
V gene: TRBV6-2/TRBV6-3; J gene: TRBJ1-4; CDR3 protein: ASSDLDEKLF
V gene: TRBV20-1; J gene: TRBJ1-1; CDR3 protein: SVQGGPLNTEAF
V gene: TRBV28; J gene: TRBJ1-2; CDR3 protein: ASTSTGRHGYT
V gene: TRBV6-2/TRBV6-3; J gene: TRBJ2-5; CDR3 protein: ASSYQRGGRWGKTQY
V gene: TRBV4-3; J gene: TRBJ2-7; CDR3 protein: ASSQDPSGEYEQY
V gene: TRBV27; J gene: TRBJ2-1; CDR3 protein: ASSLDKSSYNEQF
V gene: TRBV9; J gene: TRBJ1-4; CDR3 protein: ASSARTAGTNEKLF
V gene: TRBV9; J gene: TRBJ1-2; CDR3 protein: ASSVNSHRSNYGYT
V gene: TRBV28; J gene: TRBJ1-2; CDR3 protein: ASSLRPGAGYT
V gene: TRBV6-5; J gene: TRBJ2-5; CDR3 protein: ASSRSTLRDGETQY
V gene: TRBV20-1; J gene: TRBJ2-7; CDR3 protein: SAKALAYEQY
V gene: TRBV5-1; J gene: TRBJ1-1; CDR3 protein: ASSLSGMNTEAF
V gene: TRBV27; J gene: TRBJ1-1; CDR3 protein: ASARQGPTEAF
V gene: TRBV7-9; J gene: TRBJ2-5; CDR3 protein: ASSGLLGGGEETQY
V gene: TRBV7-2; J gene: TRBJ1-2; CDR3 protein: ASSLVVTGTYGYT
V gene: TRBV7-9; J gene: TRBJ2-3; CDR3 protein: ASSLVNGLAGARTDTQY
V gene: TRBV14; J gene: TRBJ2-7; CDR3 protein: ASSQDGRESYEQY
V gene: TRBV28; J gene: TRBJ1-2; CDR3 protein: ASRYRGSNYGYT
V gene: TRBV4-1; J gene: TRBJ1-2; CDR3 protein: ASSQDSRRVYGYT
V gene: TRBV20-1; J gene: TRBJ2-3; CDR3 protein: SARDDIYTQY
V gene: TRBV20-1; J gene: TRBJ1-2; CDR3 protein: SARPRLRNYGYT
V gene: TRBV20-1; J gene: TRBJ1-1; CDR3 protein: TPATYEAF
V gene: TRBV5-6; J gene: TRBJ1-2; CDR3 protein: ASRLQGGAHLNYGYT
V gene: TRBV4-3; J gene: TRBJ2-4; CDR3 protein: ASSQLAQATQAKNIQY
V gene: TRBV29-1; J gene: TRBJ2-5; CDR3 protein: SGVGLTGGPEY
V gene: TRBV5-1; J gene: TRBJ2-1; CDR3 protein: ASRRYTSYNEQF